One T cell receptor beta chain is described in this entry. Participant-given clinical history determined each cohort assignment. Per the original methods: Estimation of nucleated cell counts was performed using reference gene primer amplification. Produced via immunoSEQ multiplex PCR; TCRdb's table is partial and in-frame only. V and J calls and clone size are as listed in that table; D and trimming were resolved from the DNA. The sample records 350,000 to 450,000 clones, about 89% being singletons. The data are from a study of blood T cell repertoires in COVID-19. Study details: Researchers got acute and convalescent COVID-19 samples from the United States, Italy and Spain.

This CDR3 is 14 amino acids long. Germline V gives CDR1 SGHRS, CDR2 YFSETQ. Unmatched junction bases numbered 6, after V lost 4 bases and J lost 5 bases. This sequence originates from a man aged 35-49 years in a cohort exposed to, infected with or recovered from COVID-19 (not recorded which). Sequencing input: PBMCs or T cells enriched from blood (not recorded which). The chain combines TRBV5-1 with TRBJ2-5; TRBD1 agrees at 9 bases. The DNA for the CDR3 is TGCGCCAGCAGCGAGGGACAGGGAGGGGAGACCCAGTACTTC. The encoded protein is CASSEGQGGETQYF.